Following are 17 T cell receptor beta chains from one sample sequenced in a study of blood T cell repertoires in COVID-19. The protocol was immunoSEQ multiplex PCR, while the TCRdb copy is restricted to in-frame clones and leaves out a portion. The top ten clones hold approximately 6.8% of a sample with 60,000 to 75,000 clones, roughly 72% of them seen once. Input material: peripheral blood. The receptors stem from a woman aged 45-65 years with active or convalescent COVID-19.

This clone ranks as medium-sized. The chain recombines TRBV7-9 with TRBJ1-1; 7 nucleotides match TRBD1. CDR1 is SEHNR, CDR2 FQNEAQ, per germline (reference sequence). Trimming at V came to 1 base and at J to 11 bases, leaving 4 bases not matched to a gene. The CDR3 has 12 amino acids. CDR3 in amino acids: CASSLGSRGAFF. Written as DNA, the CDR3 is TGTGCCAGCAGCTTAGGTTCCAGGGGGGCTTTCTTT.

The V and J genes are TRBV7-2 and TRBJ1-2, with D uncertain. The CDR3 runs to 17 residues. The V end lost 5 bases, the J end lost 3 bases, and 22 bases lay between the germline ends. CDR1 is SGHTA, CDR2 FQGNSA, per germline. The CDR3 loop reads CASSPQISGGSHYGYTF. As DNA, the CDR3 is TGTGCCAGCAGCCCTCAAATTAGTGGCGGGTCTCACTATGGCTACACCTTC.

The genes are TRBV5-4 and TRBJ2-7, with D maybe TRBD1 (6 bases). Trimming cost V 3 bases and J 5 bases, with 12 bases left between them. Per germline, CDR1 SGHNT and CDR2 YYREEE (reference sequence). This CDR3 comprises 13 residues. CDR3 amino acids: CASSSPRGDEQYF. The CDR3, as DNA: TGTGCCAGCAGCTCTCCCAGGGGCGACGAGCAGTACTTC.

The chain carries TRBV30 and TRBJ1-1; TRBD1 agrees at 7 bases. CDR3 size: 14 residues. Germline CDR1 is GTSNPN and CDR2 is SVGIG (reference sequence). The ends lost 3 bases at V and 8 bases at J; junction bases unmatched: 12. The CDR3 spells CAWRGDSARGEAFF. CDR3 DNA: TGTGCCTGGAGGGGGGACAGCGCTAGGGGAGAAGCTTTCTTT.

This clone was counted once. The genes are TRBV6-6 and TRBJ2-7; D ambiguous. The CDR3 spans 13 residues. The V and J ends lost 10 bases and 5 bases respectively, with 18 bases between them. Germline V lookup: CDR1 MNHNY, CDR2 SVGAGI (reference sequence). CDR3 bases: TGTGCCACCGCCGGCAGTCGGGTCCACGAGCAGTACTTC. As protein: CATAGSRVHEQYF.

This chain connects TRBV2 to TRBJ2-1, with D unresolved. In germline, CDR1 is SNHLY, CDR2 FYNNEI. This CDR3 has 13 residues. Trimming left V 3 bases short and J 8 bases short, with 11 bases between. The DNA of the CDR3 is TGTGCCAGCAGTGACGAGTCTGAGGATGAGCAGTTCTTC. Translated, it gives CASSDESEDEQFF.

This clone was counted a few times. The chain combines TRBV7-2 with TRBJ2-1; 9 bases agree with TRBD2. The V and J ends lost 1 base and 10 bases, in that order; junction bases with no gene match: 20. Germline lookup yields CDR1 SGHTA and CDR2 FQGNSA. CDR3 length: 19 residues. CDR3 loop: CASSLVALAGRFAGDEQFF. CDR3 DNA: TGTGCCAGCAGCTTAGTGGCGCTAGCGGGGAGATTCGCAGGGGACGAGCAGTTCTTC.

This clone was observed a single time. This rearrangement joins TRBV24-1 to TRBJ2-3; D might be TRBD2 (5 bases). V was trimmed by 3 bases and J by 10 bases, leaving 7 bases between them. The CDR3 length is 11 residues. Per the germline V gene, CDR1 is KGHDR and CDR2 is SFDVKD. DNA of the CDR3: TGTGCCACCAGTGATCTCGGGGCGCAGTATTTT. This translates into CATSDLGAQYF.

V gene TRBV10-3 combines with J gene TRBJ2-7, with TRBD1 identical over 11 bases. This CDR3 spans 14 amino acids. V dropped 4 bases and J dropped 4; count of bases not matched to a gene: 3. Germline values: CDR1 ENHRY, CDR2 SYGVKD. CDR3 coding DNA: TGTGCCATCAGTGGGACAGGGGGCAGGTACGAGCAGTACTTC. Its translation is CAISGTGGRYEQYF.

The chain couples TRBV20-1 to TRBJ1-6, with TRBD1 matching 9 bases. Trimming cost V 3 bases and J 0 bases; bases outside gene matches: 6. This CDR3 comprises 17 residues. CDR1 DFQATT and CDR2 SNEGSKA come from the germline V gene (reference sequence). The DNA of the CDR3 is TGCAGTGCTAGTGCGTTACAGGGGGCCTCCTATAATTCACCCCTCCACTTT. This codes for CSASALQGASYNSPLHF.

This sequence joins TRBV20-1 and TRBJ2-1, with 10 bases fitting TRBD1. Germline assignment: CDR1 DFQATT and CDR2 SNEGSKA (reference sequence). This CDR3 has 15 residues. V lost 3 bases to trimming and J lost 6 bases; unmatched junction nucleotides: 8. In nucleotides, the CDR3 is TGCAGTGCTAGTCACTCCGGGACAGGGGTCAATGAGCAGTTCTTC. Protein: CSASHSGTGVNEQFF.

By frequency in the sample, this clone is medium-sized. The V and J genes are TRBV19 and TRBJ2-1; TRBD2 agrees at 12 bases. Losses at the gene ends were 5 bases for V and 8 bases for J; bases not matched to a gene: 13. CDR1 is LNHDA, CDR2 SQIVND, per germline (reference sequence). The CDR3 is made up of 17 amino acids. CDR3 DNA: TGTGCCAGTAGTTTACCGGGACTAGCGGGTGGAATGGATGAGCAGTTCTTC. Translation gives CASSLPGLAGGMDEQFF.

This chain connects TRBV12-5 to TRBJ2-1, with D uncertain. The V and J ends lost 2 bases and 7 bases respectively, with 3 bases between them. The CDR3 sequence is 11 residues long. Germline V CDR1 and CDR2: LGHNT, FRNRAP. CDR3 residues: CASGLLNEQFF. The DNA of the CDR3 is TGTGCTAGTGGTTTGCTGAATGAGCAGTTCTTC.

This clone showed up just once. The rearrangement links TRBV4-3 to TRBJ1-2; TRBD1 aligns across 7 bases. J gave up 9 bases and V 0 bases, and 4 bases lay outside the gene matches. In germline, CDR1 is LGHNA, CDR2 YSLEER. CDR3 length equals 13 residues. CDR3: CASSQETGLRYTF. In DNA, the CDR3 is TGCGCCAGCAGCCAAGAGACAGGGTTGCGCTACACCTTC.

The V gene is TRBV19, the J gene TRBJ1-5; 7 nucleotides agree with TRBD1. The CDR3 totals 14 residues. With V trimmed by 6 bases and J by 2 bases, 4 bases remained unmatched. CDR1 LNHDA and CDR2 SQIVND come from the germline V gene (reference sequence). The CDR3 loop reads CASRRQGGNQPQHF. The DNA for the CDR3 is TGTGCCAGTAGGAGACAGGGAGGCAATCAGCCCCAGCATTTT.

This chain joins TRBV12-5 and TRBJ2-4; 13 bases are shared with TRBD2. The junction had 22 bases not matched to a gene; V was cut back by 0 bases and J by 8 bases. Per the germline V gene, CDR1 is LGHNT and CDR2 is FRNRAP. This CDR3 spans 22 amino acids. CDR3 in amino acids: CASGLVLRDRVTSGRASDIQYF. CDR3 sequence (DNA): TGTGCTAGTGGTTTGGTCCTCCGGGACAGGGTTACTAGCGGGAGGGCCTCGGACATTCAGTACTTC.

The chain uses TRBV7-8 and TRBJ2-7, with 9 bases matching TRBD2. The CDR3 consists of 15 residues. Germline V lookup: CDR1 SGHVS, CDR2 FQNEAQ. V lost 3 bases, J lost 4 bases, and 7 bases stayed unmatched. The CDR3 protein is CASSFLAGYDYEQYF. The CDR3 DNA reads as TGTGCCAGCAGCTTTCTAGCGGGGTACGATTACGAGCAGTACTTC.